In this sample, the clone carrying this TCR beta chain turned up many times. Its antigen is unknown. Investigators amplified TCR beta CDR3 regions from RNA transcripts. First-round RT-PCR used HTBI primers; second-round multiplex PCR followed. TCRdb called the multiplex PCR reads again in MiXCR, with one record for every CDR3 protein. The sample shows around 590,000 distinct CDR3 sequences, 35% to 45% of them seen only once. Other autoimmune diseases, uncontrolled infections, pregnancy or lactation excluded patients from enrollment. These data belong to a study of Graves' ophthalmopathy and Graves' hyperthyroidism. The V segment lost 4 bases and the J segment 3 bases; nucleotides outside the gene matches: 7. The CDR3 spans 15 residues. The germline gives CDR1 SGHTA, CDR2 FQGTGA. Study-wide points: With less than 90% sensitivity and 75% to 84% specificity, a 13-signature model separated ophthalmopathy from stable hyperthyroidism.

The chain combines TRBV7-3 with TRBJ1-1; 8 bases are a match to TRBD1. Sequencing input: peripheral blood or thyroid tissue (not recorded which). This TCR was recovered from an adult man with Graves' hyperthyroidism. The CDR3 loop reads CASSWTGQADTEAFF. The CDR3 DNA reads TGTGCCAGCAGCTGGACGGGACAGGCGGACACTGAAGCTTTCTTT.